This T cell receptor beta chain emerged from a study of T cells after yellow fever vaccination. Study-wide results and limits: Any FACS-sorted repertoire could hold abundant clonotypes that contaminate it from the bulk population.

Synthesis of TCR cDNA relied on 5'RACE template switching, which attached a universal primer site and UMIs. TCRdb reprocessed the 5' RACE reads via MiXCR and lists one record per CDR3 protein. The table shows 350,000 to 450,000 distinct CDR3 sequences, with 6.2% occurring only once. Concerning this clonotype itself: Its antigen is undetermined.

The sample was PBMCs, taken 5 days after the yellow fever booster vaccination. The origin of this receptor is a man aged 30 to 39 who received the YFV17D yellow fever vaccine.

Here the CDR3 DNA reads TGTGCCACCAGCCCTGGCGGGAGCGCAGATACGCAGTATTTT. It encodes CATSPGGSADTQYF. The chain combines TRBV15 with TRBJ2-3, with 7 bases aligning to TRBD2. Germline loops: CDR1 LNHNV, CDR2 YYDKDF (reference sequence). This CDR3 is built from 14 residues. V shed 5 bases and J 4 bases; nucleotides not matched to a gene: 6. Full variable domain (rest looked up from reference TRBV15 and TRBJ2-3): DAMVIQNPRYQVTQFGKPVTLSCSQTLNHNVMYWYQQKSSQAPKLLFHYYDKDFNNEADTPDNFQSRRPNTSFCFLDIRSPGLGDTAMYLCATSPGGSADTQYFGPGTRLTVL.